These 24 T cell receptor beta chains share one sample of origin, sequenced in a study of T cells in Graves' hyperthyroidism and ophthalmopathy. Amplification of TCR beta CDR3 regions used RNA as the template. The HTBI primer set served for first-round RT-PCR of the TCR CDR3. TCRdb recomputed calls from the multiplex PCR reads with MiXCR, one row per CDR3 protein. The repertoire holds under 750,000 distinct CDR3 sequences, with around a sixth as singletons. The sample comprised blood. The receptors were gathered from a woman between 50 and 59 years old with Graves' hyperthyroidism that later progressed to Graves' ophthalmopathy.

A few counts support this clonotype. The chain joins TRBV7-2 to TRBJ1-4; D gene unclear. CDR1 is SGHTA and CDR2 is FQGNSA in the germline V gene. Trimming removed 5 bases at V and 5 bases at J, with 9 bases between. CDR3 size: 13 residues. The CDR3 region is CASSRVRNEKLFF. The DNA of the CDR3 is TGTGCCAGCAGCCGAGTGAGGAATGAAAAACTGTTTTTT.

This clonotype has just a few counts. The rearrangement joins TRBV7-9 to TRBJ1-2; D gene ambiguous. V was pared by 2 bases and J by 4 bases, with 11 bases between. The CDR3 covers 14 residues. Germline CDR1 SEHNR, CDR2 FQNEAQ (reference sequence). CDR3 DNA: TGTGCCAGCAGCTTAAACGGGGTCTCCTATGGCTACACCTTC. It codes for CASSLNGVSYGYTF.

This clonotype was found many times. Here the CDR3 reads CASSLRLADTDTQYF. The CDR3 region has the DNA TGTGCCAGCAGCTTACGTCTAGCCGACACAGATACGCAGTATTTT. The rearrangement links TRBV7-3 to TRBJ2-3, with D perhaps matching TRBD2 (5 bases). Trimming removed 2 bases from V and 2 bases from J, with 11 bases in between. In germline, CDR1 is SGHTA, CDR2 FQGTGA. This CDR3 has 15 amino acids.

This clonotype came up many times. V usage is TRBV6-6 and J usage is TRBJ1-1; no clear D. CDR1 is MNHNY and CDR2 is SVGAGI in the germline V gene (reference sequence). V gave up 0 bases and J gave up 0 bases, with 8 bases separating them. This CDR3 is built from 15 residues. CDR3 amino acids: CASSYSGDMNTEAFF. In DNA form, the CDR3 reads TGTGCCAGCAGTTACTCGGGAGACATGAACACTGAAGCTTTCTTT.

The chain couples TRBV6-2 or TRBV6-3 to TRBJ1-2; weak D call: TRBD1 (6 bases). The CDR3 length is 13 residues. The germline V gene encodes CDR1 MNHEY and CDR2 SVGEGT. Trimming took off 5 bases at V and 4 bases at J, with 11 bases between the two ends. As DNA, the CDR3 is TGTGCCAGCAGTCCGGGGGCGGTCTATGGCTACACCTTC. Amino acid sequence: CASSPGAVYGYTF.

This clonotype was detected many times. The chain has TRBV30 and TRBJ1-2, with D possibly matching TRBD1 (6 bases). CDR3 size: 13 residues. V lost 4 bases and J 7 bases, leaving 16 bases between the germline ends. Per germline, CDR1 GTSNPN and CDR2 SVGIG (reference sequence). As DNA, the CDR3 is TGTGCCTGGAAAATGCAGGGGATGGCTGGCTACACCTTC. It encodes CAWKMQGMAGYTF.

This clonotype was found many times. The rearrangement joins TRBV12-3 or TRBV12-4 to TRBJ2-7; TRBD1 matches 7 bases. There are 13 residues in the CDR3. V trimming: 6 bases; J trimming: 2 bases; junction bases outside the gene matches: 4. The CDR3 loop is CASSRGTAYEQYF. The CDR3 bases are TGTGCCAGCAGCAGAGGGACAGCCTACGAGCAGTACTTC.

V and J are TRBV20-1 and TRBJ1-1; 9 nucleotides agree with TRBD1. Germline values: CDR1 DFQATT, CDR2 SNEGSKA (reference sequence). This CDR3 contains 14 residues. With V trimmed by 6 bases and J by 3 bases, 8 bases remained unmatched. Written as DNA, the CDR3 is TGCAGTGCCGAGACAGGGGGATCGGACACTGAAGCTTTCTTT. This gives the protein CSAETGGSDTEAFF.

This clonotype came up many times. The rearrangement links TRBV7-9 to TRBJ1-1; D unresolved. V was shortened by 6 bases and J by 3 bases, with 11 bases between the two germline ends. The CDR3 runs to 13 residues. Germline CDR1 reads SEHNR; CDR2 reads FQNEAQ (reference sequence). The CDR3 DNA follows: TGTGCCAGCAGTTTACCGTCCCACACTGAAGCTTTCTTT. Protein: CASSLPSHTEAFF. The variable domain in full, with the rest retrieved from reference TRBV7-9 and TRBJ1-1, is DTGVSQNPRHKITKRGQNVTFRCDPISEHNRLYWYRQTLGQGPEFLTYFQNEAQLEKSRLLSDRFSAERPKGSFSTLEIQRTEQGDSAMYLCASSLPSHTEAFFGQGTRLTVV.

The V call is TRBV19, the J call TRBJ2-3, with a tentative D call TRBD2 (6 bases). The germline V gene has CDR1 LNHDA and CDR2 SQIVND (reference sequence). This CDR3 is 14 amino acids long. V was trimmed by 5 bases and J by 3 bases, leaving 12 bases between them. CDR3 in DNA: TGTGCCAGTAGTTGGAGGGTTCCTACAGATACGCAGTATTTT. Residues: CASSWRVPTDTQYF.

This clonotype was detected ten times or more. The chain recombines TRBV6-1 with TRBJ1-1; D uncertain. V lost 1 base and J lost 7, with 13 bases in between. Per germline, CDR1 MNHNS and CDR2 SASEGT. The CDR3 covers 14 residues. The CDR3 DNA reads as TGTGCCAGCAGTGAAGGAGGTCTCGAGGGTGAAGCTTTCTTT. It is translated as CASSEGGLEGEAFF.

This clonotype occurred a few times. This rearrangement joins TRBV11-2 to TRBJ2-7, with unresolved D. V was trimmed by 8 bases and J by 4 bases, leaving 9 bases between them. CDR3 size: 11 residues. CDR1 and CDR2 (germline): SGHAT, FQNNGV. The CDR3 region is CASVIGYEQYF. In DNA, the CDR3 is TGTGCCAGCGTGATTGGGTACGAGCAGTACTTC.

This clonotype was detected many times. The chain links TRBV2 to TRBJ1-1; the D is unclear. This CDR3 contains 14 residues. CDR1 is SNHLY and CDR2 is FYNNEI in the germline V gene. Trimming removed 7 bases from V and 0 bases from J, with 12 bases in between. The CDR3 sequence is CASKARGVNTEAFF. CDR3 nucleotides: TGTGCCAGCAAAGCACGTGGGGTGAACACTGAAGCTTTCTTT. Supplemented by reference TRBV2 and TRBJ1-1, the full variable domain reads EPEVTQTPSHQVTQMGQEVILRCVPISNHLYFYWYRQILGQKVEFLVSFYNNEISEKSEIFDDQFSVERPDGSNFTLKIRSTKLEDSAMYFCASKARGVNTEAFFGQGTRLTVV.

In its sample, this clonotype was seen many times. The chain couples TRBV20-1 to TRBJ1-6, with D tentatively TRBD1 (5 bases). This CDR3 has 13 residues. Germline V CDR1 and CDR2: DFQATT, SNEGSKA (reference sequence). The germline V and J ends were trimmed by 3 bases and 6 bases, with 9 bases remaining between them. The CDR3 reads CSARGLFNSPLHF. CDR3 bases: TGCAGTGCTAGGGGACTGTTTAATTCACCCCTCCACTTT.

The J gene is TRBJ1-5, the V gene TRBV19, with D possibly being TRBD1 (6 bases). This CDR3 has 15 amino acids. Germline loops: CDR1 LNHDA, CDR2 SQIVND (reference sequence). Trimming took 7 bases from V and 2 from J, leaving 15 bases between them. The CDR3 loop reads CASNGRGLGNQPQHF. CDR3 nucleotide sequence: TGTGCCAGTAATGGCAGGGGTTTGGGCAATCAGCCCCAGCATTTT.

The chain combines TRBV3-1 with TRBJ2-5; 7 nucleotides line up with TRBD1. V gave up 4 bases and J gave up 3 bases; unmatched junction bases: 8. The CDR3 totals 15 residues. In germline, CDR1 is LGHDT, CDR2 YNNKEL (reference sequence). CDR3 loop: CASSRYSQGKETQYF. CDR3 DNA: TGTGCCAGCAGCCGATACTCACAGGGGAAAGAGACCCAGTACTTC.

This clonotype occurred a few times. This chain joins TRBV7-9 and TRBJ2-4; D remains unclear. V was clipped by 1 base and J by 8 bases, with 3 bases between them. The CDR3 runs to 11 residues. CDR1 is SEHNR and CDR2 is FQNEAQ in the germline V gene (reference sequence). The CDR3 sequence is CASSLVDIQYF. The CDR3, as DNA: TGTGCCAGCAGCTTAGTCGACATTCAGTACTTC.

This clonotype was seen at least ten times. J is TRBJ2-5 and V is TRBV19; perhaps TRBD1 as D (5 bases). The V gene lost 5 bases and the J gene lost 5 bases, with 12 bases spanning the gap. Germline-derived CDR1 and CDR2 are LNHDA and SQIVND (reference sequence). The CDR3 runs to 13 residues. In DNA form, the CDR3 reads TGTGCCAGTAGTCCTGACAGACGGGAGACCCAGTACTTC. Translating gives CASSPDRRETQYF.

This clonotype appeared many times. The chain combines TRBV6-6 with TRBJ2-3; the D gene is possibly TRBD2 (6 bases). The length of the CDR3 is 16 residues. V lost 0 bases to trimming and J lost 4 bases, with 14 bases between them. CDR1 and CDR2 (germline): MNHNY, SVGAGI (reference sequence). The CDR3 sequence: CASSYSPRGGADTQYF. CDR3 nucleotide sequence: TGTGCCAGCAGTTACTCGCCAAGAGGCGGGGCAGATACGCAGTATTTT.

Many counts were recorded for this clonotype. This chain connects TRBV11-1 to TRBJ2-2; maybe TRBD2 (5 bases). This CDR3 region has 15 residues. V gave up 3 bases and J gave up 3 bases, with 11 bases separating them. Germline assignment: CDR1 SGHAT and CDR2 FQDESV (reference sequence). CDR3 in amino acids: CASSFASSYTGELFF. As DNA, the CDR3 is TGTGCCAGCAGCTTCGCTAGCTCTTACACCGGGGAGCTGTTTTTT.

This clonotype turned up a few times. This chain joins TRBV15 and TRBJ2-2, with TRBD1 as a possible D gene (5 bases). The CDR3 consists of 17 residues. Germline V gene sequence: CDR1 LNHNV, CDR2 YYDKDF (reference sequence). Trimming removed 1 base at V and 5 bases at J, with 17 bases between. CDR3 nucleotides: TGTGCCACCAGCAGAGTGGGTCACACAGGAAAGACCGGGGAGCTGTTTTTT. It specifies CATSRVGHTGKTGELFF.

The CDR3 spells CASSYSGPRGYTF. The CDR3 nucleotides are TGTGCCAGCAGTTACTCGGGCCCCCGTGGCTACACCTTC. J is TRBJ1-2 and V is TRBV6-5; unclear D gene. The germline V gene encodes CDR1 MNHEY and CDR2 SVGAGI. The CDR3 sequence is 13 residues long. V was shortened by 0 bases and J by 7 bases, with 9 bases between the two germline ends.

Details on this clonotype: A much larger clonotype is one base distant, so this may be a read error. The chain recombines TRBV7-8 with TRBJ2-7, with TRBD2 identical over 8 bases. Germline CDR1 reads SGHVS; CDR2 reads FQNEAQ. With 8 bases clipped from V and 5 bases from J, the junction kept 11 bases outside the gene matches. There are 14 residues in the CDR3. In DNA, the CDR3 is TGTGCCAGCGCCTCCGGGACTAGAGGCCACGAGCAGTACTTC. Protein product: CASASGTRGHEQYF.

The sample holds one count of this clonotype. A clone one base away is much larger, so this may be a read error. V is TRBV30 and J is TRBJ1-2; D is unresolved. From germline, CDR1 is GTSNPN and CDR2 SVGIG (reference sequence). The CDR3 has 13 amino acids. The CDR3 sequence: CAWSVASNCGYTF. CDR3 DNA sequence: TGTGCCTGGAGTGTAGCCTCTAACTGTGGCTACACCTTC.